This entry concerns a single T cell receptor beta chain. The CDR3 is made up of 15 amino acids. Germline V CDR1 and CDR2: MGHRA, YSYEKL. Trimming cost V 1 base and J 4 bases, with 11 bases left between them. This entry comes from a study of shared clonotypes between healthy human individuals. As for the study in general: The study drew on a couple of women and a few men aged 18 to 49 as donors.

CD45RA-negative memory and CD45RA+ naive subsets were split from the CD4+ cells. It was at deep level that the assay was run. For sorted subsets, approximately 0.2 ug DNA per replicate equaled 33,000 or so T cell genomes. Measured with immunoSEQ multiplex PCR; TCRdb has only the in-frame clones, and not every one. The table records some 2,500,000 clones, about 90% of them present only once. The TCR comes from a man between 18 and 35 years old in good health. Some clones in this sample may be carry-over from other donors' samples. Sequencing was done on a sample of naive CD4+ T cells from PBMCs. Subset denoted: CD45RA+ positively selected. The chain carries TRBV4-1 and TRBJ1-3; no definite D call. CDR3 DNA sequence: TGCGCCAGCAGCCAAGGTAGGACGGCGGGAAACACCATATATTTT. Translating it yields CASSQGRTAGNTIYF.